This section outlines one TCR beta chain sequence together with its context. The sample comes from a study of cytomegalovirus exposure and HLA in healthy donors. Nominal health characterized the donors when sampled, though unrecorded immune exposures were likely. The primer mix had 60 Vbeta and 13 Jbeta primers. Some clones are missing from TCRdb's copy, which holds only in-frame ones; the method was immunoSEQ multiplex PCR. Of around 180,000 clones listed, roughly 87% are singletons. V was pared by 4 bases and J by 2 bases, with 8 bases between. Germline V CDR1 and CDR2: SGHRS, YFSETQ. The CDR3 length is 13 residues.

Sequencing was performed on PBMCs. The chain couples TRBV5-1 to TRBJ2-3, with D possibly being TRBD2 (6 bases). The receptor comes from a girl under three years old in good health and CMV-seronegative. The CDR3 region has the DNA TGCGCCAGCAGCCGGGACTTCACAGATACGCAGTATTTT. Its protein is CASSRDFTDTQYF.